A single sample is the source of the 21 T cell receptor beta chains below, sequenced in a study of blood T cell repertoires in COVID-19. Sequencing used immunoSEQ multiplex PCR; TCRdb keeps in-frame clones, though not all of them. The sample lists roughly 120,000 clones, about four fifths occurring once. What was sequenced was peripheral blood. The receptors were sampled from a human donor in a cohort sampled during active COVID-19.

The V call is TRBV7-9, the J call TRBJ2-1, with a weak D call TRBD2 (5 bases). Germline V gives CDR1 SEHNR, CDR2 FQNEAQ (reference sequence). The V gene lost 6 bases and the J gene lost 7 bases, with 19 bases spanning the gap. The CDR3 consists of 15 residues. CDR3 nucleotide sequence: TGTGCCAGCAGTCCAGCCGGCCTAGCCGGAAATGAGCAGTTCTTC. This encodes CASSPAGLAGNEQFF.

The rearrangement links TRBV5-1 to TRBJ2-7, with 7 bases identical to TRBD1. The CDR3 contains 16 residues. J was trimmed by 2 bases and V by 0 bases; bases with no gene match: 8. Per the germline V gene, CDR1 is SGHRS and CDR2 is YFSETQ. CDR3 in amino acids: CASSLEAGGRTYEQYF. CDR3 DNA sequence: TGCGCCAGCAGCTTGGAGGCAGGGGGTAGGACCTACGAGCAGTACTTC.

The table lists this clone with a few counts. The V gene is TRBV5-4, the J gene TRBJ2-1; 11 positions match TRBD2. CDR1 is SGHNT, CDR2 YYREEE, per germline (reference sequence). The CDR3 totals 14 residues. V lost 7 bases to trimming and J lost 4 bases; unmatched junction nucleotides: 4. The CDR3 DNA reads TGTGCCAGCCAGCTAGCGGGGGGTTACAATGAGCAGTTCTTC. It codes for CASQLAGGYNEQFF.

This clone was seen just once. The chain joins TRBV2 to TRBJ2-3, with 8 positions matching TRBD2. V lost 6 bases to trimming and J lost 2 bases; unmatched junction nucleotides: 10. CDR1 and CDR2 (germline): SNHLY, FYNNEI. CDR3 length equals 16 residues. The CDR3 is CASSSDERGLTDTQYF. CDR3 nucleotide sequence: TGTGCCAGCAGCTCGGACGAGCGGGGGCTCACAGATACGCAGTATTTT.

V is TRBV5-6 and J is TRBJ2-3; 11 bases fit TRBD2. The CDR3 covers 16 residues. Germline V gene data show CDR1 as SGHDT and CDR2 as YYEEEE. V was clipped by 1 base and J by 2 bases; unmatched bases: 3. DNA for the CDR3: TGTGCCAGCAGCTTGACTAGCGGGGGACTCACAGATACGCAGTATTTT. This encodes CASSLTSGGLTDTQYF.

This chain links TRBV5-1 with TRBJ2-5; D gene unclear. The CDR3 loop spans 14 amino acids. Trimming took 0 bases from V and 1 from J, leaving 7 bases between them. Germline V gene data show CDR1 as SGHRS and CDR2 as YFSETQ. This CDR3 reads CASSLVASQETQYF. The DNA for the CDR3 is TGCGCCAGCAGCTTGGTAGCCAGCCAAGAGACCCAGTACTTC.

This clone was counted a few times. The CDR3 sequence is CASSLSFLGDYTEAFF. The CDR3 DNA reads TGTGCCAGCAGTTTATCATTTCTGGGGGACTACACTGAAGCTTTCTTT. The V and J genes are TRBV27 and TRBJ1-1, with D maybe TRBD1 (5 bases). Germline V lookup: CDR1 MNHEY, CDR2 SMNVEV (reference sequence). The CDR3 contains 16 residues. Trimming shortened V by 0 bases and J by 3 bases, and 14 bases separated the two germline ends.

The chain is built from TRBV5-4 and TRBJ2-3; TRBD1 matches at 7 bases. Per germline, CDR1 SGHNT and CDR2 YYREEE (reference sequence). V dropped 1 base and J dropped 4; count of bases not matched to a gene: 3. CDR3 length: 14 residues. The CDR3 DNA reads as TGTGCCAGCAGCTTGCTTCAGGGGGCAGATACGCAGTATTTT. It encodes CASSLLQGADTQYF.

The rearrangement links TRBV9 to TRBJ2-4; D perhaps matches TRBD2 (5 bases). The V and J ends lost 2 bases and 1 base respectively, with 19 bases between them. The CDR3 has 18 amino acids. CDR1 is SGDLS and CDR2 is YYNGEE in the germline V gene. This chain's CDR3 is CASSVDSPPILAKNIQYF. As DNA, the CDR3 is TGTGCCAGCAGCGTGGACTCCCCCCCTATCCTCGCCAAAAACATTCAGTACTTC.

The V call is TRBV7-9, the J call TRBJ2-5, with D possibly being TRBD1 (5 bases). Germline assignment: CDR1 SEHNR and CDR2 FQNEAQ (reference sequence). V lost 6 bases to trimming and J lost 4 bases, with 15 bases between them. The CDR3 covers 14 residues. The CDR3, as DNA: TGTGCCAGCAGGCCGCAGGGAAACCTAGAGACCCAGTACTTC. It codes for CASRPQGNLETQYF.

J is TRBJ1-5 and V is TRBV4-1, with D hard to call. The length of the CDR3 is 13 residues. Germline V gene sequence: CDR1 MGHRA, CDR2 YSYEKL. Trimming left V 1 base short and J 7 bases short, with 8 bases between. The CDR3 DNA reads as TGCGCCAGCAGCCAAGGGGCGAACCAGCCCCAGCATTTT. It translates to CASSQGANQPQHF.

CDR3 sequence: CASSPPVSKNIQYF. CDR3 DNA: TGTGCCAGCTCACCCCCCGTTAGCAAAAACATTCAGTACTTC. The chain employs TRBV18 and TRBJ2-4; D is unresolved. Germline V gene lookup returns CDR1 KGHSH and CDR2 LQKENI. Trimming pared 3 bases from V and 3 bases from J, leaving 9 bases between. There are 14 residues in the CDR3. Filled out from reference TRBV18 and TRBJ2-4, the complete variable domain reads NAGVMQNPRHLVRRRGQEARLRCSPMKGHSHVYWYRQLPEEGLKFMVYLQKENIIDESGMPKERFSAEFPKEGPSILRIQQVVRGDSAAYFCASSPPVSKNIQYFGAGTRLSVL.

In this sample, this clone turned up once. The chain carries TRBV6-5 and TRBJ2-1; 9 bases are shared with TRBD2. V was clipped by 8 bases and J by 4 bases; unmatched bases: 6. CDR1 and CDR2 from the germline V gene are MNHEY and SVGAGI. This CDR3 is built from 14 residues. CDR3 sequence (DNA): TGTGCCAGCCTACTAGCGGGCTTATACAATGAGCAGTTCTTC. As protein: CASLLAGLYNEQFF.

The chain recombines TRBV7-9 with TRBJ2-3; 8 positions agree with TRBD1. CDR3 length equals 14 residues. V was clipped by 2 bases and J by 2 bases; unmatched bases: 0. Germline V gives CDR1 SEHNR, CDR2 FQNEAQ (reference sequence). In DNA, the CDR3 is TGTGCCAGCAGCTTACAGGGGGCCACAGATACGCAGTATTTT. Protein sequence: CASSLQGATDTQYF.

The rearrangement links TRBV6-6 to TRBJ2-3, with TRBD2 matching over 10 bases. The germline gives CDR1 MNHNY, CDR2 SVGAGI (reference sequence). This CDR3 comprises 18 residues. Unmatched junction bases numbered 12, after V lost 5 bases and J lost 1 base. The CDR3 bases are TGTGCCAGCAGTCCAAGAGGGAGCGGGGGGGCGGGCACAGATACGCAGTATTTT. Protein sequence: CASSPRGSGGAGTDTQYF.

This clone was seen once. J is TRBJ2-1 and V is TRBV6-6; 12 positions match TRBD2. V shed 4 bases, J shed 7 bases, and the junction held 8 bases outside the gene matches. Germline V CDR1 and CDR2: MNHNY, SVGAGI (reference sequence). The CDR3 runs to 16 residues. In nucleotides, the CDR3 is TGTGCCAGCAGTTCGTCGGGACTAGCGGGTTCTAATGAGCAGTTCTTC. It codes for CASSSSGLAGSNEQFF.

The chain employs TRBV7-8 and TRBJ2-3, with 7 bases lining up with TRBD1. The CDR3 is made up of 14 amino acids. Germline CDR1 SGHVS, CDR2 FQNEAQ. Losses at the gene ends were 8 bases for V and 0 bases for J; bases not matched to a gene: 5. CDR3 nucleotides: TGTGCCAGCCGACAGGGCCCTAGCACAGATACGCAGTATTTT. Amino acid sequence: CASRQGPSTDTQYF.

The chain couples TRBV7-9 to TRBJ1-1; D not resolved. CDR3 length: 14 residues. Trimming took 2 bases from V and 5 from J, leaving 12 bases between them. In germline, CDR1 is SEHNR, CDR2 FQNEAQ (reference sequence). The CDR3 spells CASSLSAGSTEAFF. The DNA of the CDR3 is TGTGCCAGCAGCTTATCGGCGGGATCGACTGAAGCTTTCTTT. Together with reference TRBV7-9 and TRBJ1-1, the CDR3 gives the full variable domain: DTGVSQNPRHKITKRGQNVTFRCDPISEHNRLYWYRQTLGQGPEFLTYFQNEAQLEKSRLLSDRFSAERPKGSFSTLEIQRTEQGDSAMYLCASSLSAGSTEAFFGQGTRLTVV.

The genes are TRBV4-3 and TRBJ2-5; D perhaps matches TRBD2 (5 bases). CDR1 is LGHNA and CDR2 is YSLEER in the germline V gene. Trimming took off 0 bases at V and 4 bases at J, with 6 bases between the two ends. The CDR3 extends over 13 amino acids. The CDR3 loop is CASSQDRGETQYF. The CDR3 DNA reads TGCGCCAGCAGCCAAGATCGGGGAGAGACCCAGTACTTC.

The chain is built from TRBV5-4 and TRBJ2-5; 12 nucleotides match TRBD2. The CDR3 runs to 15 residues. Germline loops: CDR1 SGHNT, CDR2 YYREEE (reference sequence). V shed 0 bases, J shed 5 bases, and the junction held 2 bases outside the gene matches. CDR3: CASSLVLAGGETQYF. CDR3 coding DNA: TGTGCCAGCAGCTTGGTGCTAGCGGGGGGGGAGACCCAGTACTTC.

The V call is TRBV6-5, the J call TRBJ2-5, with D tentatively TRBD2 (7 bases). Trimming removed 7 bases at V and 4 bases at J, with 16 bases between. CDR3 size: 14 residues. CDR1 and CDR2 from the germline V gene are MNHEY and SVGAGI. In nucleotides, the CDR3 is TGTGCCAGCAACATAGGGGGGGCGGGAGAGACCCAGTACTTC. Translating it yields CASNIGGAGETQYF.